This TCR beta chain was obtained from a study of cytomegalovirus exposure and HLA in healthy donors. PCR primers comprised 60 Vbeta and 13 Jbeta primers. Produced via immunoSEQ multiplex PCR; TCRdb's table is partial and in-frame only. This sample carries fewer than 110,000 clones, around 61% of them seen once, and the ten largest clones take roughly 3.4%. Germline lookup yields CDR1 SGHVS and CDR2 FQNEAQ. Trimming stripped 1 base from V and 4 bases from J, with 14 bases between. The length of the CDR3 is 16 residues. The sample was PBMCs. This chain links TRBV7-8 with TRBJ1-5; D might be TRBD1 (5 bases). This clonotype was sampled from a woman aged 45-65 years in good health and CMV-seronegative. For the CDR3, the DNA is TGTGCCAGCAGCTTAGTCAGACAGATGCGAAATCAGCCCCAGCATTTT. Its protein is CASSLVRQMRNQPQHF.